This entry features one T cell receptor beta chain sequence. Its antigen specificity is not known. No much larger clone exists at a distance of one base, and base qualities are not known. V drops 3 bases and J drops 7 bases, leaving 9 bases in between. The germline V gene gives CDR1 as KGHDR and CDR2 as SFDVKD. Counted from cysteine to phenylalanine, this CDR3 has 14 amino acids. The only DNA kept is the CDR3, 42 bases in frame from the first base. The label giving this sample's time point can be read as: newly diagnosed GD, antithyroid drugs for less than 3 months. For both TCR sequencing and RNA sequencing, RNA was extracted from PBMCs using TRIzol. The diagnosis of Graves' disease followed American Thyroid Association guidelines. Recruitment of patients was carried out at an endocrinology department in Xi'an, China. Each patient gave roughly 10 milliliters of peripheral blood, collected in an EDTA anticoagulant tube. Ficoll Paque Plus density gradient separation was used to isolate PBMCs, and no further T cell sorting was performed. An Agilent 2100 Bioanalyzer and agarose gel were used to check RNA quality, while a NanoDrop 2000 measured RNA concentration.

This entry belongs to a study of regulatory T cells in long-lasting Graves disease (dated by TCRdb to about 2021). Background for the entire study: Newly diagnosed Graves' disease patients had taken antithyroid drugs for less than 3 months. Persistent Graves' disease patients were compared with newly diagnosed Graves' disease patients by peripheral blood TCR sequencing and RNA sequencing. The study was conducted in China and was registered as a clinical trial. TCR sequencing covered around 13 persistent and roughly 20 newly diagnosed Graves' disease patients, around 35 samples in total.

Paper-wide results and their limitations: The authors acknowledged the small sample size as a limitation that may reduce accuracy. Sequencing and analysis were restricted to the TCR beta chain. Preferential use of TRBV28, TRBJ1-2 and TRBJ2-5 was observed in persistent disease, whereas TRBV20-1 and TRBJ2-1 were favored in newly diagnosed disease. Lower TCR Shannon entropy and fewer highly expanded clones were observed in persistent Graves' disease patients than in newly diagnosed patients, which suggested clonal expansion. Patients with persistent disease shared more public clonotypes (under 3,000) than newly diagnosed patients did (966). Because the primary lesion, thyroid tissue, could not be accessed, the study looked at peripheral blood alone.

Library preparation employed multiplex PCR. TCRdb lists the instrument as Illumina HiSeq 4000. CDR3 regions were amplified by Arm-PCR with iRepertoire HTBI primers to construct TCR beta libraries. PCR products were gel purified before sequencing. The published analysis was carried out like this. Across samples, 55 to 80 TRBV and 14 TRBJ segments were identified and used for gene usage analysis of CDR3 amino acid clonotypes. COPE and FqMerger were used to merge the filtered high-quality paired reads into contigs. BLAST was used to align contigs to IMGT TRBV, TRBD and TRBJ reference genes, with CDR3 defined following IMGT. Any clonotype with a frequency above 0.1% was counted as a highly expanded clone. Shannon entropy served as the measure of repertoire diversity, while the Gini coefficient captured V-J evenness. A clonotype found in more than one individual was treated as public. TCRdb itself trimmed the public reads at Q25 with fastp, ran MiXCR and retained productive beta chains. CDR3 protein duplicates are merged, each entry listing the most common genes and DNA. TCRdb, not the original authors, processed these V and J calls. Recorded for this sample are 440,000 or so distinct CDR3 sequences; around 14% of them occurred a single time. The ten top clones hold 15% to 20% of the sample.

This sample was shared with a second study, whose subject was T cells in Graves' hyperthyroidism and ophthalmopathy. The second study's paper adds: A patient counted as having stable Graves' hyperthyroidism if no progression to ophthalmopathy occurred over 18 months of follow-up. Hyperthyroidism patients were newly diagnosed, had a disease duration of under 2 months, and were aged 18 to 65 years. Any patient with an uncontrolled infection, another autoimmune disease, pregnancy or lactation was excluded. Clinical symptoms, serum thyroxine and TRAb, thyroid ultrasound, and orbital computed tomography formed the basis for the diagnoses. For the first round of RT-PCR on the TCR CDR3, the HTBI primer set was used together with the Qiagen OneStep RT-PCR kit. Most expanded thyroid clonotypes (frequency above 0.001) were also found in blood, which suggests that blood repertoires may mirror thyroid immune responses. A model built on a 13 V-J signature distinguished ophthalmopathy from stable hyperthyroidism, reaching 85% to 90% sensitivity and 81.08% specificity in cross-validation and 80%/75% in testing. In validation, the model predicted progression to ophthalmopathy a median of 6.5 months before onset, with over 60% sensitivity and about 75% specificity. A discovery cohort of about a hundred patients, approximately 44 with Graves' ophthalmopathy and approximately 60 with stable Graves' hyperthyroidism, was used to find distinguishing TCR V-J signatures. An independent validation cohort of under 20 hyperthyroidism patients and over 15 patients who later progressed to ophthalmopathy tested prospective prediction of ophthalmopathy. The approximately 98 discovery patients were randomly divided into training and test sets at a 7:3 ratio. In more than 5 Graves' hyperthyroidism patients, the study also compared T-cell repertoires from thyroid tissue with T-cell repertoires from blood. After blood sampling, hyperthyroidism patients were treated with methimazole at a starting dose of 30 mg daily, and ophthalmopathy patients were treated with high-dose intravenous methylprednisolone. Libraries were constructed in a second round of multiplex PCR, after which size selection and purification were carried out. The libraries were sequenced on an Illumina HiSeq2000 using paired-end 100 bp reads. SOAPnuke was used to process the raw data, throwing out any read that contained adapters or uncalled bases, had a mean Phred below 15, or lacked an exact constant-primer or identifier match. COPE v1.2.5 was used to merge high-quality paired reads, and clonotypes were defined as unique nucleotide sequences. MiTCR v1.1 was used to align the clonotypes against IMGT TRBV, TRBD and TRBJ reference segments. The analysis included only V-J combinations with a frequency above 0.0001, which together covered around 99% of the repertoires. The TCS score was defined as the ratio of F50 (clonal expansion) to E x V (chaos), calculated using BLOSUM62-based TCRdist between CDR3 peptides within each V-J. Welch's t-statistics and random forest reduced roughly 500 V-J features to roughly 13, which were used in a naive Bayes classifier (R e1071). Sample size was not statistically predetermined, and investigators were not blinded to group allocation. TCR Vbeta CDR3 sequencing of around 130 peripheral blood samples (fewer than 45 ophthalmopathy, about 75 hyperthyroidism and some 17 progressor patients) is reported in the paper.

In this chain, TRBV24-1 is recombined with TRBJ1-6, with a weak D call of TRBD1 (6 bases match). The clonotype comes from a woman aged 30 to 39 with Graves disease. Donor details come from another sample of the same person, matched by shared clones. The sequencing here drew on peripheral blood mononuclear cells (PBMCs), taken at new diagnosis, from a patient treated with antithyroid drugs. CDR3 sequence: CATSDTGPNSPLHF. The DNA sequence follows: TGTGCCACCAGTGATACAGGGCCCAATTCACCCCTCCACTTT.